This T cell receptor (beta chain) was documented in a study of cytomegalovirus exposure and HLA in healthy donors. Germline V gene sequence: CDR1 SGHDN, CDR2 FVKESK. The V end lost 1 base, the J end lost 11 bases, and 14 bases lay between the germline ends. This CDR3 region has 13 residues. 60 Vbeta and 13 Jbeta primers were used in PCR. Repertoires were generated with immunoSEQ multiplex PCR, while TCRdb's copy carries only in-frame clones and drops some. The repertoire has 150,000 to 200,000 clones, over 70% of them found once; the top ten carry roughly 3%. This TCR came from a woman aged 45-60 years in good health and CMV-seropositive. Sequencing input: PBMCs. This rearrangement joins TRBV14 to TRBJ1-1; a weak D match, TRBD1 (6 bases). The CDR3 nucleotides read TGTGCCAGCAGCCAAGGGGCAGGGGTTGGCGCTTTCTTT. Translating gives CASSQGAGVGAFF.